The 12 T cell receptor beta chains given below trace back to one sample, sequenced in a study of shared clonotypes between healthy human individuals. Here immunoSEQ multiplex PCR was the method, and the copy in TCRdb shows in-frame clones only, minus some. The sample records a few million clones, 90% to 96% being singletons. Material for sequencing was naive CD4+ T cells sorted from blood. Subset noted: CD45RA+ positively selected. The receptors originated from a man younger than 35 in good health.

The rearrangement links TRBV18 to TRBJ1-4, with a possible D match to TRBD1 (5 bases). The V gene lost 2 bases and the J gene lost 3 bases, with 10 bases spanning the gap. Germline assignment: CDR1 KGHSH and CDR2 LQKENI. The CDR3 sequence is 15 residues long. The CDR3 reads CASSPYSGANEKLFF. DNA for the CDR3: TGTGCCAGCTCACCATACTCGGGGGCTAATGAAAAACTGTTTTTT.

The chain couples TRBV5-1 to TRBJ2-3; 9 nucleotides agree with TRBD2. Germline V lookup: CDR1 SGHRS, CDR2 YFSETQ. Germline trimming cut 2 bases from V and 0 bases from J; bases unmatched to any gene: 4. The CDR3 length is 16 residues. CDR3 nucleotide sequence: TGCGCCAGCAGCTTCGTTGCGGGGGGGAGCACAGATACGCAGTATTTT. Translating it yields CASSFVAGGSTDTQYF. Complete variable domain (other parts from reference TRBV5-1 and TRBJ2-3): KAGVTQTPRYLIKTRGQQVTLSCSPISGHRSVSWYQQTPGQGLQFLFEYFSETQRNKGNFPGRFSGRQFSNSRSEMNVSTLELGDSALYLCASSFVAGGSTDTQYFGPGTRLTVL.

The genes are TRBV6-5 and TRBJ1-2; D is unresolved. The CDR3 covers 13 residues. Per germline, CDR1 MNHEY and CDR2 SVGAGI. The V end was cut by 6 bases, the J end by 2 bases, with 10 bases between. In DNA form, the CDR3 reads TGTGCCAGCAGATCCGATGTAAACTATGGCTACACCTTC. Its protein product is CASRSDVNYGYTF.

The chain combines TRBV5-1 with TRBJ1-5, with D maybe TRBD1 (5 bases). V shed 2 bases and J shed 1 base, with 10 bases lying between them. The CDR3 totals 15 residues. Germline lookup yields CDR1 SGHRS and CDR2 YFSETQ. The CDR3 DNA reads as TGCGCCAGCAGCTTAGGGACGTCAAGCAATCAGCCCCAGCATTTT. Translation: CASSLGTSSNQPQHF.

J is TRBJ1-1 and V is TRBV7-2; unclear D gene. CDR1 is SGHTA, CDR2 FQGNSA, per germline. Trimming took off 5 bases at V and 4 bases at J, with 11 bases between the two ends. This CDR3 spans 13 amino acids. The CDR3 bases are TGTGCCAGCAGCCCCGGGCTGGGCACTGAAGCTTTCTTT. Its translation is CASSPGLGTEAFF.

The chain recombines TRBV9 with TRBJ2-1, with TRBD2 identical over 8 bases. Per the germline V gene, CDR1 is SGDLS and CDR2 is YYNGEE. The CDR3 spans 14 residues. V shed 3 bases, J shed 9 bases, and the junction held 8 bases outside the gene matches. CDR3 loop: CASSAPAGGPEQFF. In DNA form, the CDR3 reads TGTGCCAGCAGCGCACCTGCGGGGGGCCCTGAGCAGTTCTTC.

This chain uses TRBV27 with TRBJ2-7, with a possible D match to TRBD1 (6 bases). CDR3 length equals 15 residues. The germline V gene has CDR1 MNHEY and CDR2 SMNVEV (reference sequence). With 3 bases removed from V and 0 bases from J, the gap between germline ends came to 12 bases. The CDR3 is CASSFSGVSSYEQYF. The CDR3 DNA reads TGTGCCAGCAGTTTCTCAGGGGTTAGCTCCTACGAGCAGTACTTC.

The count of this clone is one. The V call is TRBV7-8, the J call TRBJ1-2; D gene uncertain. V was clipped by 2 bases and J by 5 bases, with 15 bases between them. The CDR3 contains 15 residues. From germline, CDR1 is SGHVS and CDR2 FQNEAQ. CDR3 DNA sequence: TGTGCCAGCAGCTTAAGTACGGCGGAAAGTTATGGCTACACCTTC. Translated, it gives CASSLSTAESYGYTF. Full variable domain (remainder filled in from reference TRBV7-8 and TRBJ1-2): GAGVSQSPRYKVAKRGQDVALRCDPISGHVSLFWYQQALGQGPEFLTYFQNEAQLDKSGLPSDRFFAERPEGSVSTLKIQRTQQEDSAVYLCASSLSTAESYGYTFGSGTRLTVV.

Turning to this clone: Other DNA variants within this sample encode the same CDR3. The chain is built from TRBV19 and TRBJ2-6; D gene uncertain. There are 14 residues in the CDR3. Germline values: CDR1 LNHDA, CDR2 SQIVND (reference sequence). The V and J ends lost 2 bases and 1 base respectively, with 3 bases between them. CDR3 sequence (DNA): TGTGCCAGTAGTATACGTTCTGGGGCCAACGTCCTGACTTTC. Translating gives CASSIRSGANVLTF.

The V gene is TRBV7-2, the J gene TRBJ2-3, with a possible D match to TRBD1 (6 bases). This CDR3 is built from 15 residues. V gave up 4 bases and J gave up 4 bases, with 15 bases separating them. CDR1 and CDR2 from the germline V gene are SGHTA and FQGNSA. In DNA form, the CDR3 reads TGTGCCAGCAGCTCCGATCGGACAGCGGCAGATACGCAGTATTTT. Translated, it gives CASSSDRTAADTQYF.

V is TRBV5-4 and J is TRBJ2-2, with D possibly TRBD2 on 6 matching bases. Between the trimmed V and J ends, which lost 5 bases and 0 bases, there was a span of 11 bases. CDR3 length equals 15 residues. Per germline, CDR1 SGHNT and CDR2 YYREEE (reference sequence). The chain's CDR3 is CASSNGGTNTGELFF. The CDR3 DNA reads TGTGCCAGCAGTAACGGGGGAACGAACACCGGGGAGCTGTTTTTT.

The chain joins TRBV18 to TRBJ2-5; the match to TRBD2 covers 7 bases. This CDR3 is 15 amino acids long. Germline V gene sequence: CDR1 KGHSH, CDR2 LQKENI. V lost 3 bases, J lost 0 bases, and 4 bases stayed unmatched. The CDR3 DNA follows: TGTGCCAGCTCACCCCCCGGGGGGTACCAAGAGACCCAGTACTTC. This encodes CASSPPGGYQETQYF.